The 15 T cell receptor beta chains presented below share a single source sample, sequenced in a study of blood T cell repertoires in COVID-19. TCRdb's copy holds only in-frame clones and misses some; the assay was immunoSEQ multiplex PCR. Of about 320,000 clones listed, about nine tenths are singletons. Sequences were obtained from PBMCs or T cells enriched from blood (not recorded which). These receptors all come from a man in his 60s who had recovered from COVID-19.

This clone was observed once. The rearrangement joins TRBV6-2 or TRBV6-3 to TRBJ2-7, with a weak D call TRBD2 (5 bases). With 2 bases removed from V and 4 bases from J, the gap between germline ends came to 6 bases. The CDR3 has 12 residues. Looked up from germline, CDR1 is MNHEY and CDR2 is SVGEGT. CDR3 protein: CASSYRTYEQYF. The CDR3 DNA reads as TGTGCCAGCAGTTACAGGACTTACGAGCAGTACTTC.

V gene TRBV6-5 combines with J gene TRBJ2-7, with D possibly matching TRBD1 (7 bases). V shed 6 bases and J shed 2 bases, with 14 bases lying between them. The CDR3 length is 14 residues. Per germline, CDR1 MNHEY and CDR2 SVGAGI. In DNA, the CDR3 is TGTGCCAGCAGCCAGGGGGGAGTTACCTACGAGCAGTACTTC. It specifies CASSQGGVTYEQYF.

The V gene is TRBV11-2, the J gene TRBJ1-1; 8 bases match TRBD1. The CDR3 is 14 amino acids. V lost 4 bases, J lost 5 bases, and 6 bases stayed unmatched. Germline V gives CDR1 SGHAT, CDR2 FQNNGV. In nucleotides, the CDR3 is TGTGCCAGCAGCTCGACAGGGGTATATACTGAAGCTTTCTTT. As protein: CASSSTGVYTEAFF.

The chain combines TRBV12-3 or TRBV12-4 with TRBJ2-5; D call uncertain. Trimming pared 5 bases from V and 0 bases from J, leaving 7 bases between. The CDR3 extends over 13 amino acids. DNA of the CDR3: TGTGCCAGCAGTAACCAGAACCAAGAGACCCAGTACTTC. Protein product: CASSNQNQETQYF.

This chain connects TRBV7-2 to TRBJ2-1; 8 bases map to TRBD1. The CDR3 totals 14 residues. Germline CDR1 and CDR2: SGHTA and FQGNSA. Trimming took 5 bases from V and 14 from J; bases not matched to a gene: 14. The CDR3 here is CASSSNRDRPTEFF. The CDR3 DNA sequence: TGTGCCAGCAGCAGCAACCGGGACAGGCCAACTGAGTTCTTC. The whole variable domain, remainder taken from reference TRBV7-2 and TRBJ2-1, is GAGVSQSPSNKVTEKGKDVELRCDPISGHTALYWYRQSLGQGLEFLIYFQGNSAPDKSGLPSDRFSAERTGGSVSTLTIQRTQQEDSAVYLCASSSNRDRPTEFFGPGTRLTVL.

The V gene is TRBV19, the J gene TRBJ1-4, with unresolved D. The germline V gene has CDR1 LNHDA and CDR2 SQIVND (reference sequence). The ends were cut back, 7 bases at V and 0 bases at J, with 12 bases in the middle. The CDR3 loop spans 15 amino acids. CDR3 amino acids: CASTSAATTNEKLFF. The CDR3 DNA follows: TGTGCCAGTACAAGTGCCGCGACAACTAATGAAAAACTGTTTTTT.

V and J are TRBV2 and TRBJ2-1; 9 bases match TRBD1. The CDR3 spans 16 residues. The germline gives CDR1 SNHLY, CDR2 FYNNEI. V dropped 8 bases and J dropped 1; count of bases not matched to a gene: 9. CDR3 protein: CASGDRVSRSYNEQFF. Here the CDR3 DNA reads TGTGCCAGCGGGGACAGGGTTTCGAGGTCCTACAATGAGCAGTTCTTC.

Written as DNA, the CDR3 is TGTGCCAGCATGCTCCGGGGCGGGAGGGGTGGCTACACCTTC. It codes for CASMLRGGRGGYTF. The chain carries TRBV6-6 and TRBJ1-2; weak D call: TRBD1 (5 bases). In germline, CDR1 is MNHNY, CDR2 SVGAGI (reference sequence). CDR3 length: 14 residues. V lost 7 bases and J 7 bases, leaving 19 bases between the germline ends.

The CDR3 loop is CSVKQGGTEAFF. CDR3 coding DNA: TGCAGCGTCAAACAGGGGGGCACTGAAGCTTTCTTT. This chain links TRBV29-1 with TRBJ1-1, with TRBD1 matching 8 bases. CDR1 and CDR2 (germline): SQVTM, ANQGSEA. The CDR3 extends over 12 amino acids. The V gene end was trimmed by 6 bases and the J gene end by 4 bases; junction bases not matched to a gene: 4.

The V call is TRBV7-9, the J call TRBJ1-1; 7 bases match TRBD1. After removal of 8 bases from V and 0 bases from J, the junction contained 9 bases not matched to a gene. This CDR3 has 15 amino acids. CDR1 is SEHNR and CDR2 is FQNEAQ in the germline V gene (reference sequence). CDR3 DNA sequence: TGTGCCAGCGGAGGGACAGCTCTTTTGAACACTGAAGCTTTCTTT. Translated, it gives CASGGTALLNTEAFF. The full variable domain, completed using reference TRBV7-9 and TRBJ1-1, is DTGVSQNPRHKITKRGQNVTFRCDPISEHNRLYWYRQTLGQGPEFLTYFQNEAQLEKSRLLSDRFSAERPKGSFSTLEIQRTEQGDSAMYLCASGGTALLNTEAFFGQGTRLTVV.

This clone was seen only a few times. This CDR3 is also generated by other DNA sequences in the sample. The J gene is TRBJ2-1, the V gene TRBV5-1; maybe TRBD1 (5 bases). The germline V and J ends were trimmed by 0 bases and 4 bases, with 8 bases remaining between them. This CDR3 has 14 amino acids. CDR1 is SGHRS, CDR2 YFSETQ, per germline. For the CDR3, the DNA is TGCGCCAGCAGCTTGGGGGGCCCGTACAATGAGCAGTTCTTC. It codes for CASSLGGPYNEQFF.

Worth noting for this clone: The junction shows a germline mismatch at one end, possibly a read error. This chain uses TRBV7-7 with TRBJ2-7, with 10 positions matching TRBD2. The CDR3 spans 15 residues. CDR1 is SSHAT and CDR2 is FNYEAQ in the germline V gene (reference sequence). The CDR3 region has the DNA TGTGCTAGCAGCCCTGGGGCTAGCGGGAGATACGAGCAGTACTTC. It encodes CASSPGASGRYEQYF.

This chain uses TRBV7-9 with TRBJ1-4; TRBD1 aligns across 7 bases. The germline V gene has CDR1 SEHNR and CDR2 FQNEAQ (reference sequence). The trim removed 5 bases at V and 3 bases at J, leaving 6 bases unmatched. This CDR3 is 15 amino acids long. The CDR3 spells CASSRKGAANEKLFF. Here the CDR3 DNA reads TGTGCCAGCAGCCGTAAGGGGGCGGCTAATGAAAAACTGTTTTTT. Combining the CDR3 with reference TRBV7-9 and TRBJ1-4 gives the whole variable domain DTGVSQNPRHKITKRGQNVTFRCDPISEHNRLYWYRQTLGQGPEFLTYFQNEAQLEKSRLLSDRFSAERPKGSFSTLEIQRTEQGDSAMYLCASSRKGAANEKLFFGSGTQLSVL.

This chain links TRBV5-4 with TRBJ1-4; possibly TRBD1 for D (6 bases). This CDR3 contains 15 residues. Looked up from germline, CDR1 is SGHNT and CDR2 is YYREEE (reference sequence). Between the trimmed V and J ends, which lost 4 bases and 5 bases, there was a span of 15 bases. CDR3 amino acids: CASSKATGRNEKLFF. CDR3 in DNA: TGTGCCAGCAGCAAAGCGACAGGAAGAAATGAAAAACTGTTTTTT.

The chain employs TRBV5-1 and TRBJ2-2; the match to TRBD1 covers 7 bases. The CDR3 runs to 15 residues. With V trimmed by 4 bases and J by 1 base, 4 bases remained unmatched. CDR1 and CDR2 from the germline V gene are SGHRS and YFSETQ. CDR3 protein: CASSPDRMNTGELFF. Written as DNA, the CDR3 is TGCGCCAGCAGCCCGGACAGGATGAACACCGGGGAGCTGTTTTTT.